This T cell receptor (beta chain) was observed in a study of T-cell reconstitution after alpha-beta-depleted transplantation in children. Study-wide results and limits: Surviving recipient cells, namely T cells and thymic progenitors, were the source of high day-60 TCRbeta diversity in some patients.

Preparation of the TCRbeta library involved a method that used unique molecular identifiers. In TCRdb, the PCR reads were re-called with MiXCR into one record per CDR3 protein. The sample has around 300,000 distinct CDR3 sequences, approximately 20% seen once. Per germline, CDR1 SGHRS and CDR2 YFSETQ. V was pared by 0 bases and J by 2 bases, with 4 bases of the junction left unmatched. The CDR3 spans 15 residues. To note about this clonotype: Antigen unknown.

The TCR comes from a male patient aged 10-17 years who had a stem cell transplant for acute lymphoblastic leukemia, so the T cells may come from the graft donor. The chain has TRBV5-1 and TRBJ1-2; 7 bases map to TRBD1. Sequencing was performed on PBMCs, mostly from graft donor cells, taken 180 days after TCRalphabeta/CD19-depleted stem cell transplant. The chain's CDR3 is CASSLVVGQNYGYTF. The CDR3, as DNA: TGCGCCAGCAGCTTGGTTGTGGGACAGAACTATGGCTACACCTTC.